These 11 T cell receptor beta chains were sequenced from one sample in a study of Ad26.COV2.S vaccination and SARS-CoV-2 variants. Treatment of the sample: some 19 received Ad26.COV2.S at low or high dose, single or two shots; about 5 received placebo; per-sample allocation not given. Vaccine and placebo recipients were sampled on day 63 after the first injection. Using immunoSEQ multiplex PCR, the repertoire was profiled, and TCRdb retains in-frame clones only, with some absent. The profile covers roughly 240,000 clones, with approximately 87% appearing a single time and approximately 11% taken by the ten largest. The material was peripheral blood, obtained in a trial of Ad26.COV2.S vaccine versus placebo. These receptors were obtained from a person aged 18-60 years who received the Ad26.COV2.S COVID-19 vaccine or a placebo.

The table lists this clone with a count of one. The chain is built from TRBV9 and TRBJ2-3; D is unresolved. V was trimmed by 0 bases and J by 3 bases, leaving 11 bases between them. The CDR3 is made up of 15 amino acids. Looked up from germline, CDR1 is SGDLS and CDR2 is YYNGEE. This CDR3 reads CASSVAGWGTDTQYF. The CDR3 nucleotides read TGTGCCAGCAGCGTAGCCGGTTGGGGTACAGATACGCAGTATTTT.

J is TRBJ2-7 and V is TRBV7-2; possibly TRBD1 for D (6 bases). Germline V CDR1 and CDR2: SGHTA, FQGNSA. The V and J ends lost 1 base and 1 base respectively, with 11 bases between them. CDR3 length: 15 amino acids. The CDR3 is CASSLGAGASYEQYF. As DNA, the CDR3 is TGTGCCAGCAGCTTAGGGGCAGGGGCATCCTACGAGCAGTACTTC. Together with reference TRBV7-2 and TRBJ2-7, the CDR3 gives the full variable domain: GAGVSQSPSNKVTEKGKDVELRCDPISGHTALYWYRQSLGQGLEFLIYFQGNSAPDKSGLPSDRFSAERTGGSVSTLTIQRTQQEDSAVYLCASSLGAGASYEQYFGPGTRLTVT.

This clone appeared a few times. This chain connects TRBV12-3 or TRBV12-4 to TRBJ2-7; D is undetermined. CDR3 length: 13 amino acids. V was shortened by 5 bases and J by 4 bases, with 12 bases between the two germline ends. DNA for the CDR3: TGTGCCAGCAGTCATTCCCCCGGTTACGAGCAGTACTTC. Its translation is CASSHSPGYEQYF.

V and J are TRBV6-5 and TRBJ1-1, with D unclear. The ends were cut back, 2 bases at V and 4 bases at J, with 14 bases in the middle. This CDR3 spans 15 amino acids. Germline lookup yields CDR1 MNHEY and CDR2 SVGAGI. The CDR3 nucleotides are TGTGCCAGCAGTTACCTGGTCGGGTCGAGCACTGAAGCTTTCTTT. It encodes CASSYLVGSSTEAFF.

The CDR3 coding sequence is TGCGCCAGCAGCCTAAGGGGACCGGCCTATGAGCAGTTCTTC. It codes for CASSLRGPAYEQFF. V and J are TRBV4-3 and TRBJ2-1; D may be TRBD1 or TRBD2 (5 bases each). Germline V gene lookup returns CDR1 LGHNA and CDR2 YSLEER. The CDR3 length is 14 residues. V was trimmed by 4 bases and J by 8 bases, leaving 15 bases between them.

The rearrangement links TRBV7-9 to TRBJ1-6; D ambiguous. Trimming cost V 3 bases and J 11 bases, with 14 bases left between them. Germline CDR1 SEHNR, CDR2 FQNEAQ (reference sequence). This CDR3 is built from 14 residues. CDR3 residues: CASSFPGFTPPLHF. The CDR3 nucleotides read TGTGCCAGCAGCTTCCCGGGGTTCACACCACCCCTCCACTTT.

The chain carries TRBV28 and TRBJ1-4; D unclear. This CDR3 is 12 amino acids long. Looked up from germline, CDR1 is MDHEN and CDR2 is SYDVKM. V was pared by 8 bases and J by 10 bases, with 14 bases between. The chain's CDR3 is CASRQPRGKLFF. CDR3 bases: TGTGCCAGCCGCCAACCGAGAGGAAAACTGTTTTTT.

The chain carries TRBV10-3 and TRBJ2-4; D might be TRBD1 (6 bases). This CDR3 is built from 17 residues. Germline lookup yields CDR1 ENHRY and CDR2 SYGVKD. The ends were cut back, 2 bases at V and 6 bases at J, with 20 bases in the middle. The CDR3 sequence: CAISEGTYPGGVNIQYF. Here the CDR3 DNA reads TGTGCCATCAGTGAGGGGACCTACCCTGGGGGCGTAAACATTCAGTACTTC.

The chain has TRBV30 and TRBJ1-2; TRBD1 agrees at 9 bases. Germline loops: CDR1 GTSNPN, CDR2 SVGIG (reference sequence). The CDR3 consists of 15 residues. The ends lost 4 bases at V and 8 bases at J; junction bases unmatched: 14. CDR3 sequence: CAWTVTGGGKGGYTF. In DNA form, the CDR3 reads TGTGCCTGGACTGTCACAGGGGGCGGAAAGGGCGGCTACACCTTC.

The chain uses TRBV6-5 and TRBJ2-3; TRBD2 agrees at 16 bases. V gave up 6 bases and J gave up 9 bases; unmatched junction bases: 6. This CDR3 comprises 15 residues. The germline CDR1 and CDR2 sequences are MNHEY and SVGAGI. Here the CDR3 reads CASRGLAGGPATQYF. CDR3 nucleotide sequence: TGTGCCAGCAGGGGACTAGCGGGGGGGCCGGCGACGCAGTATTTT.

This CDR3 is CASGQGLDRAEQFF. As DNA, the CDR3 is TGTGCCAGCGGCCAAGGACTAGATCGGGCTGAGCAGTTCTTC. The gene calls are TRBV11-1 and TRBJ2-1; 7 nucleotides align to TRBD2. The V and J ends lost 8 bases and 9 bases, in that order; junction bases with no gene match: 13. The CDR3 is 14 residues long. Per the germline V gene, CDR1 is SGHAT and CDR2 is FQDESV (reference sequence).